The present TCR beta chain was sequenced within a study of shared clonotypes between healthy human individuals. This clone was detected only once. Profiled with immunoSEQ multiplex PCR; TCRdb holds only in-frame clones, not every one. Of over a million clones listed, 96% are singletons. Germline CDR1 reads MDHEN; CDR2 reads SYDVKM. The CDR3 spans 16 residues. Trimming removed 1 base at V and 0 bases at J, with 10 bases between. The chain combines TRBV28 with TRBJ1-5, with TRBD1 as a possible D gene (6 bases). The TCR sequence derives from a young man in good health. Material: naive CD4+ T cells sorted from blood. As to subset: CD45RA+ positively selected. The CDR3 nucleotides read TGTGCCAGCAGTTTATTGACAGGAGATAGCAATCAGCCCCAGCATTTT. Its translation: CASSLLTGDSNQPQHF.